This T cell receptor (beta chain) was sequenced for a study of PD-L1 blockade in urothelial cancer. Study as a whole: About 90% of the roughly 29 patients were men with bladder-origin urothelial cancer. Enrolled patients had been treated previously with 0 to 3 chemotherapy regimens. Timepoints chosen for blood analysis were 3 weeks (second dose) and 6 weeks after treatment start.

The method was immunoSEQ multiplex PCR; TCRdb's version includes in-frame clones alone and lacks a portion of them. The sample includes over 65,000 clones, around four fifths seen only once; the top ten take 4.7%. The CDR3 contains 15 residues. Germline-derived CDR1 and CDR2 are SGHVS and FNYEAQ. The V and J ends lost 3 bases and 1 base, in that order; junction bases with no gene match: 6. The source of this sequence is a man between 70 and 80 years old with urothelial cancer. The starting material was PBMCs, obtained around atezolizumab (anti-PD-L1) treatment. The chain combines TRBV7-6 with TRBJ2-7, with 7 bases aligning to TRBD2. CDR3 loop: CASSLWTSLSYEQYF. CDR3 DNA sequence: TGTGCCAGCAGCTTGTGGACTAGTCTATCCTACGAGCAGTACTTC.